This entry lists 32 T cell receptor beta chains sequenced from one sample in a study of human T cells and chemical hapten exposure. TCRdb reanalysed the RACE reads using MiXCR and keeps one entry per CDR3 protein. The sample holds 28,000 or so distinct CDR3 sequences, nearly 7.5% seen once. Regarding time point: healthy volunteer bleed at 2 weeks. Researchers extracted total RNA from unfractionated whole blood. The sequencing input was whole blood. Every receptor here comes from a human donor in good health. Some clones in this sample may be carry-over from other donors' samples.

This clonotype was counted between two and nine times. J is TRBJ2-3 and V is TRBV12-3 or TRBV12-4; D possibly matches TRBD1 or TRBD2 (6 bases each). This CDR3 has 15 amino acids. The V gene lost 3 bases and the J gene lost 2 bases, with 12 bases spanning the gap. CDR3 protein: CASSLAGEATDTQYF. CDR3 in DNA: TGTGCCAGCAGTTTGGCAGGGGAGGCCACAGATACGCAGTATTTT.

This clonotype was counted at least ten times. The chain joins TRBV28 to TRBJ2-7, with TRBD1 matching 9 bases. Per germline, CDR1 MDHEN and CDR2 SYDVKM. This CDR3 is 14 amino acids long. V gave up 2 bases and J gave up 4 bases; unmatched junction bases: 3. The DNA for the CDR3 is TGTGCCAGCAGTTTAACGGGACAGGGTTACGAGCAGTACTTC. Translation: CASSLTGQGYEQYF.

As concerns this clonotype: Compared with germline, one end of the junction differs, possibly owing to a read error. The J gene is TRBJ2-3, the V gene TRBV7-7; the match to TRBD2 covers 7 bases. Germline loops: CDR1 SSHAT, CDR2 FNYEAQ (reference sequence). This CDR3 spans 16 amino acids. CDR3 nucleotides: TGTGCTAGCAGTCCCGGGAGGATGGTGAGCACAGATACGCAGTATTTT. Protein product: CASSPGRMVSTDTQYF.

The table lists this clonotype with many counts. The rearrangement joins TRBV7-9 to TRBJ2-5, with a tentative D call TRBD1 (5 bases). From germline, CDR1 is SEHNR and CDR2 FQNEAQ (reference sequence). With 2 bases removed from V and 5 bases from J, the gap between germline ends came to 12 bases. The CDR3 runs to 14 residues. Written as DNA, the CDR3 is TGTGCCAGCAGCTTAACAGACGCAGGGGAGACCCAGTACTTC. Its protein is CASSLTDAGETQYF.

The chain combines TRBV6-1 with TRBJ1-5, with D possibly matching TRBD1 (5 bases). The CDR3 is made up of 15 amino acids. Trimming left V 4 bases short and J 2 bases short, with 12 bases between. Germline-derived CDR1 and CDR2 are MNHNS and SASEGT. CDR3: CASSVGEVGNQPQHF. The CDR3 region has the DNA TGTGCCAGCAGTGTAGGGGAAGTTGGCAATCAGCCCCAGCATTTT.

Worth noting for this clonotype: This clone may be a read error of a much larger clone one base away. V gene TRBV9 combines with J gene TRBJ2-3; D could derive from TRBD1 or TRBD2 (5 bases each). Germline-derived CDR1 and CDR2 are SGDLS and YYNGEE. The CDR3 contains 14 residues. The ends were cut back, 2 bases at V and 4 bases at J, with 11 bases in the middle. The CDR3 DNA sequence: TGTGCCAGCAGCGTCCGACGGGGCCCAGATACGCAGTATTTT. Protein sequence: CASSVRRGPDTQYF. The variable domain in full, with the rest retrieved from reference TRBV9 and TRBJ2-3, is DSGVTQTPKHLITATGQRVTLRCSPRSGDLSVYWYQQSLDQGLQFLIQYYNGEERAKGNILERFSAQQFPDLHSELNLSSLELGDSALYFCASSVRRGPDTQYFGPGTRLTVL.

The rearrangement uses TRBV7-2 and TRBJ1-4, with D unresolved. CDR1 is SGHTA, CDR2 FQGNSA, per germline. The CDR3 runs to 13 residues. V was clipped by 2 bases and J by 5 bases, with 6 bases between them. CDR3 amino acids: CASSLRLNEKLFF. Written as DNA, the CDR3 is TGTGCCAGCAGCTTACGGTTGAATGAAAAACTGTTTTTT.

This clonotype has at least ten counts. The chain links TRBV6-2 or TRBV6-3 to TRBJ1-5, with TRBD1 matching over 8 bases. Germline CDR1 is MNHEY and CDR2 is SVGEGT. This CDR3 region has 14 residues. V lost 6 bases, J lost 6 bases, and 7 bases stayed unmatched. CDR3 DNA sequence: TGTGCCAGCAGGCAGACAGGGGTAGGTCAGCCCCAGCATTTT. Translation: CASRQTGVGQPQHF.

At least ten counts were recorded for this clonotype. The chain couples TRBV30 to TRBJ2-1; 8 nucleotides line up with TRBD2. With 4 bases clipped from V and 9 bases from J, the junction kept 2 bases outside the gene matches. Germline CDR1 is GTSNPN and CDR2 is SVGIG (reference sequence). This CDR3 region has 11 residues. The CDR3 is CAWIRGGEQFF. The DNA for the CDR3 is TGTGCCTGGATCCGGGGGGGTGAGCAGTTCTTC.

The rearrangement links TRBV2 to TRBJ1-1; maybe TRBD1 (5 bases). From germline, CDR1 is SNHLY and CDR2 FYNNEI. V lost 7 bases and J 5 bases, leaving 20 bases between the germline ends. CDR3 length equals 15 residues. DNA of the CDR3: TGTGCCAGCATTAGTACAGGAGTCGGATTGACTGAAGCTTTCTTT. Its translation: CASISTGVGLTEAFF.

The CDR3 sequence: CASGAGNQPQHF. The CDR3 DNA follows: TGTGCCAGTGGGGCAGGCAATCAGCCCCAGCATTTT. J is TRBJ1-5 and V is TRBV19, with a weak D call TRBD1 (5 bases). The V end lost 8 bases, the J end lost 2 bases, and 7 bases lay between the germline ends. The CDR3 is 12 amino acids. CDR1 LNHDA and CDR2 SQIVND come from the germline V gene (reference sequence).

This clonotype was observed many times. The chain has TRBV10-3 and TRBJ1-2, with D unclear. This CDR3 is 15 amino acids long. The V gene lost 8 bases and the J gene lost 0 bases, with 16 bases spanning the gap. Germline-derived CDR1 and CDR2 are ENHRY and SYGVKD. In nucleotides, the CDR3 is TGTGCCATCGGCGGCCCCATTCCAGCTAACTATGGCTACACCTTC. It translates to CAIGGPIPANYGYTF.

In the case of this clonotype: Given a much more abundant clone one base away, this may be a read error. The chain carries TRBV29-1 and TRBJ2-7; 10 bases line up with TRBD1. Germline CDR1 SQVTM, CDR2 ANQGSEA. This CDR3 comprises 13 residues. V shed 6 bases and J 4 bases; nucleotides not matched to a gene: 6. The CDR3 loop is CSVARQGAYEQYF. In DNA form, the CDR3 reads TGCAGCGTCGCCAGACAGGGGGCGTACGAGCAGTACTTC.

This sequence joins TRBV7-9 and TRBJ1-4; no clear D. This CDR3 is built from 14 residues. V was cut by 2 bases and J by 7 bases, with 11 bases left in between. Germline V gene data show CDR1 as SEHNR and CDR2 as FQNEAQ (reference sequence). CDR3 sequence: CASSLNTGSEKLFF. The CDR3 coding sequence is TGTGCCAGCAGCTTAAATACGGGCTCTGAAAAACTGTTTTTT. Filled out from reference TRBV7-9 and TRBJ1-4, the complete variable domain reads DTGVSQNPRHKITKRGQNVTFRCDPISEHNRLYWYRQTLGQGPEFLTYFQNEAQLEKSRLLSDRFSAERPKGSFSTLEIQRTEQGDSAMYLCASSLNTGSEKLFFGSGTQLSVL.

Ten or more counts support this clonotype. The chain recombines TRBV28 with TRBJ2-7; no firm D call. CDR1 MDHEN and CDR2 SYDVKM come from the germline V gene. Trimming removed 4 bases from V and 2 bases from J, with 15 bases in between. This CDR3 has 15 residues. CDR3 sequence reads: CASSSSSTGTYEQYF. The CDR3 nucleotides read TGTGCCAGCAGTTCCTCGTCGACCGGAACCTACGAGCAGTACTTC.

In its sample, this clonotype was seen many times. This rearrangement joins TRBV3-1 to TRBJ1-2; no definite D call. Germline V gene sequence: CDR1 LGHDT, CDR2 YNNKEL (reference sequence). Between the trimmed V and J ends, which lost 0 bases and 4 bases, there was a span of 6 bases. This CDR3 is built from 13 residues. The CDR3 protein is CASSQEIPYGYTF. CDR3 DNA sequence: TGTGCCAGCAGCCAAGAAATCCCCTATGGCTACACCTTC.

This clonotype was recorded many times. The V call is TRBV6-5, the J call TRBJ2-3, with 8 bases that match TRBD2. Germline CDR1 reads MNHEY; CDR2 reads SVGAGI. The CDR3 has 15 residues. V shed 0 bases, J shed 3 bases, and the junction held 2 bases outside the gene matches. The CDR3 protein is CASSYSPSGTDTQYF. The CDR3 nucleotides read TGTGCCAGCAGTTACTCACCTAGCGGGACAGATACGCAGTATTTT.

This clonotype occurred a few times. The genes are TRBV30 and TRBJ2-5, with TRBD1 identical over 7 bases. Germline V lookup: CDR1 GTSNPN, CDR2 SVGIG (reference sequence). The CDR3 spans 14 residues. Trimming removed 3 bases from V and 5 bases from J; junction bases left unmatched: 9. The CDR3 is CAWRRQGDEETQYF. For the CDR3, the DNA is TGTGCCTGGAGGCGACAGGGAGATGAGGAGACCCAGTACTTC.

This clonotype was recorded a few times. This chain connects TRBV29-1 to TRBJ1-1, with a possible D match to TRBD1 (6 bases). Germline V gene sequence: CDR1 SQVTM, CDR2 ANQGSEA. CDR3 size: 12 residues. Between the trimmed V and J ends, which lost 1 base and 7 bases, there was a span of 10 bases. The CDR3 here is CSVEALGGEAFF. CDR3 in DNA: TGCAGCGTTGAAGCTTTAGGGGGTGAAGCTTTCTTT.

This clonotype was observed at least ten times. The chain recombines TRBV7-8 with TRBJ1-5; 7 bases map to TRBD1. J was trimmed by 5 bases and V by 8 bases; bases with no gene match: 9. The CDR3 extends over 14 amino acids. Per germline, CDR1 SGHVS and CDR2 FQNEAQ. For the CDR3, the DNA is TGTGCCAGCGGGGGGACAGAACGCGATCAGCCCCAGCATTTT. Its translation: CASGGTERDQPQHF.

This clonotype has a count of ten or more. The chain employs TRBV6-6 and TRBJ2-2, with 7 nucleotides matching TRBD2. CDR1 MNHNY and CDR2 SVGAGI come from the germline V gene (reference sequence). The CDR3 is made up of 17 amino acids. The trim removed 6 bases at V and 3 bases at J, leaving 13 bases unmatched. CDR3 DNA sequence: TGTGCCAGCAGATTCCTTTATCTGGGAGGGGACACCGGGGAGCTGTTTTTT. Residues: CASRFLYLGGDTGELFF.

This clonotype was seen at least ten times. CDR3: CASSSHGQGIFNYGYTF. DNA of the CDR3: TGTGCCAGCAGTTCCCACGGACAGGGGATCTTTAACTATGGCTACACCTTC. The V and J genes are TRBV28 and TRBJ1-2; the match to TRBD1 covers 9 bases. CDR3 length: 17 residues. Per the germline V gene, CDR1 is MDHEN and CDR2 is SYDVKM. Trimming at V came to 4 bases and at J to 1 base, leaving 10 bases not matched to a gene.

As to this clonotype: A clone one base away is much larger, so this may be a read error. V and J are TRBV27 and TRBJ2-1, with 11 bases identical to TRBD2. The last part of the DNA fits TRBJ2-7 better; the J call may be wrong. Germline V gives CDR1 MNHEY, CDR2 SMNVEV (reference sequence). CDR3 length: 16 residues. CDR3 amino acids: CASSPISGGEYNEQYF. The CDR3, as DNA: TGTGCCAGCAGTCCCATTAGCGGGGGGGAGTACAATGAGCAGTACTTC.

By share of the sample, this clonotype is medium-sized (0.01 to 0.1%). The chain joins TRBV14 to TRBJ2-1, with a possible D match to TRBD2 (5 bases). V lost 4 bases, J lost 4 bases, and 17 bases lay in between. Germline V gene lookup returns CDR1 SGHDN and CDR2 FVKESK. The CDR3 length is 16 residues. CDR3 nucleotide sequence: TGTGCCAGCAGCCGGGAGAGGCTATTGGGATACAATGAGCAGTTCTTC. Protein product: CASSRERLLGYNEQFF.

The genes are TRBV12-3 or TRBV12-4 and TRBJ1-1; 11 bases fit TRBD1. V dropped 7 bases and J dropped 1; count of bases not matched to a gene: 11. CDR3 length: 17 amino acids. The CDR3 protein is CASKLGTGGIRNTEAFF. The CDR3 DNA reads as TGTGCCAGCAAACTAGGGACAGGGGGGATACGGAACACTGAAGCTTTCTTT.

The CDR3 nucleotides read TGTGCCAGCAGCTTAGTGGTAGGGGAGCAGGGCGACACCTTC. Protein: CASSLVVGEQGDTF. The J gene is TRBJ1-2, the V gene TRBV7-8; TRBD1 is a possible D gene (5 bases). V lost 1 base and J lost 12, with 18 bases in between. Per the germline V gene, CDR1 is SGHVS and CDR2 is FQNEAQ. This CDR3 has 14 amino acids.

This clonotype occurred many times. This sequence joins TRBV20-1 and TRBJ1-6, with 11 bases lining up with TRBD1. CDR1 is DFQATT and CDR2 is SNEGSKA in the germline V gene (reference sequence). V dropped 4 bases and J dropped 12; count of bases not matched to a gene: 2. The CDR3 runs to 12 residues. CDR3 DNA: TGCAGTGCTACGGACAGGGGGCGACCCCTCCACTTT. Protein sequence: CSATDRGRPLHF.

This clonotype appeared many times. The CDR3 protein is CASSPLSGEWHEQYF. The CDR3 nucleotides are TGTGCCAGCAGTCCCCTTAGCGGGGAGTGGCACGAGCAGTACTTC. The chain joins TRBV6-6 to TRBJ2-7, with TRBD2 identical over 8 bases. V was pared by 5 bases and J by 5 bases, with 11 bases of the junction left unmatched. The CDR3 is 15 amino acids. From germline, CDR1 is MNHNY and CDR2 SVGAGI (reference sequence).

The V gene is TRBV29-1, the J gene TRBJ1-1, with 8 bases aligning to TRBD1. The V segment lost 7 bases and the J segment 5 bases; nucleotides outside the gene matches: 12. The CDR3 covers 14 residues. The germline gives CDR1 SQVTM, CDR2 ANQGSEA. Here the CDR3 reads CSETGEKGTTEAFF. CDR3 nucleotide sequence: TGCAGCGAGACAGGGGAGAAAGGAACGACTGAAGCTTTCTTT.

This clonotype has a count of ten or more. V gene TRBV7-2 combines with J gene TRBJ1-1; D is possibly TRBD1 (6 bases). The CDR3 contains 13 residues. Trimming took off 1 base at V and 5 bases at J, with 8 bases between the two ends. CDR1 and CDR2 (germline): SGHTA, FQGNSA. The CDR3 nucleotides are TGTGCCAGCAGCTTAGTTAGGGGGACTGAAGCTTTCTTT. Translation gives CASSLVRGTEAFF.

This clonotype has a handful of counts. The chain carries TRBV6-6 and TRBJ1-5, with a tentative D call TRBD1 (5 bases). There are 17 residues in the CDR3. V lost 6 bases and J 0 bases, leaving 18 bases between the germline ends. Looked up from germline, CDR1 is MNHNY and CDR2 is SVGAGI (reference sequence). As DNA, the CDR3 is TGTGCCAGCAGCCCCTATCAGGACATTTATAGCAATCAGCCCCAGCATTTT. It encodes CASSPYQDIYSNQPQHF.

This clonotype was detected many times. V and J are TRBV12-3 or TRBV12-4 and TRBJ2-3; D gene uncertain. The CDR3 length is 15 residues. V was pared by 4 bases and J by 0 bases, with 11 bases between. CDR3 amino acids: CASSSRWSSTDTQYF. The CDR3 coding sequence is TGTGCCAGCAGTTCCCGTTGGAGTAGCACAGATACGCAGTATTTT.